This TCR beta chain comes out of a study of metastatic and nonmetastatic thyroid tumors. TCRdb re-called the PCR reads with MiXCR. The data hold some 15,000 clones, with 15% to 17% observed a single time. There are many counts of this clone. This CDR3 has 17 residues. V lost 8 bases and J lost 0, with 20 bases in between. There were no patients who had received any treatment before thyroid surgery. The TCR comes from a female donor with papillary thyroid cancer or a benign thyroid nodule (not recorded which). Some clones in this sample may be carry-over from other donors' samples. The genes are TRBV12-3 or TRBV12-4 and TRBJ1-3; no reliable D call. Source material: blood. CDR3 DNA: TGTGCCAGCGGGCTCGGTGTGACGGCATTCTCTGGAAACACCATATATTTT. Its protein is CASGLGVTAFSGNTIYF.